This section outlines one T cell receptor (beta chain) sequence together with its context. Per germline, CDR1 MNHEY and CDR2 SVGAGI. Trimming stripped 0 bases from V and 4 bases from J, with 12 bases between. There are 15 residues in the CDR3. This sample was included in a study of blood T cell repertoires in COVID-19. Overall study context: There were acute and convalescent COVID-19 samples, and they came from the United States, Italy and Spain. PBMCs, B-cell-depleted T cells, or T cells were the source of the cDNA or gDNA that made up the material.

In the study's own analysis: Amplification of reference gene primers was used by the study to estimate nucleated cell counts. Here immunoSEQ multiplex PCR was the method, and the copy in TCRdb shows in-frame clones only, minus some. That table is the source of V, J and clone size, and D and trimming were worked out from the DNA. The repertoire holds about 73,000 clones, with around 80% as singletons. Sequencing was done on a sample of peripheral blood. The receptor comes from an older man with active or convalescent COVID-19. The chain couples TRBV6-5 to TRBJ2-5; the D gene is possibly TRBD2 (7 bases). The CDR3 here is CASSYSGLGGETQYF. CDR3 sequence (DNA): TGTGCCAGCAGTTACTCCGGACTAGGGGGAGAGACCCAGTACTTC.